This is a list of T cell receptor beta chains from one sample in a study of cytomegalovirus exposure and HLA in healthy donors. TCRdb's table, derived via immunoSEQ multiplex PCR, lists solely in-frame clones and lacks some. This table holds over 200,000 clones, approximately 87% found once. The specimen was PBMCs. The receptor source for this set is a human donor in good health. The CDR3 runs from the conserved cysteine through the conserved F or W. D genes are given only for firm matches. Rows may omit the clone size; those that give it use once, few, many or a size class.

cdr3_length: 15
clone_size: .
j_call: TRBJ1-1
v_call: TRBV11-2
d_call: .
cdr3_aa: CASSLAPREGSEAFF
cdr3_nt: TGTGCCAGCAGCTTAGCACCTAGGGAGGGGTCTGAAGCTTTCTTT

cdr3_length: 17
clone_size: .
j_call: TRBJ2-3
v_call: TRBV7-9
d_call: TRBD2
cdr3_aa: CASSLMTSGGPTDTQYF
cdr3_nt: TGTGCCAGCAGCTTAATGACTAGCGGGGGACCCACAGATACGCAGTATTTT

cdr3_length: 13
clone_size: .
j_call: TRBJ2-5
v_call: TRBV25-1
d_call: .
cdr3_aa: CASSGTGTETQYF
cdr3_nt: TGTGCCAGCAGTGGAACAGGGACGGAGACCCAGTACTTC

cdr3_length: 16
clone_size: .
j_call: TRBJ2-7
v_call: TRBV6-6
d_call: TRBD1
cdr3_aa: CASSYPGQGVIYEQYF
cdr3_nt: TGTGCCAGCAGTTACCCCGGACAGGGAGTAATCTACGAGCAGTACTTC

cdr3_length: 16
clone_size: .
j_call: TRBJ2-1
v_call: TRBV27
d_call: .
cdr3_aa: CASSPKLGRSYNEQFF
cdr3_nt: TGTGCCAGCAGCCCCAAACTAGGAAGGTCCTACAATGAGCAGTTCTTC

cdr3_length: 16
clone_size: .
j_call: TRBJ2-3
v_call: TRBV5-1
d_call: .
cdr3_aa: CASSLGGRGRRDTQYF
cdr3_nt: TGCGCCAGCAGCTTGGGGGGAAGAGGGCGCAGAGATACGCAGTATTTT

cdr3_length: 14
clone_size: .
j_call: TRBJ2-2
v_call: TRBV29-1
d_call: TRBD1
cdr3_aa: CSVGGSGFTGELFF
cdr3_nt: TGCAGCGTAGGGGGCAGTGGGTTCACCGGGGAGCTGTTTTTT

cdr3_length: 18
clone_size: .
j_call: TRBJ2-1
v_call: TRBV7-7
d_call: TRBD2
cdr3_aa: CASSLFGPSGGGYNEQFF
cdr3_nt: TGTGCTAGCAGCTTATTCGGGCCTAGCGGAGGCGGCTACAATGAGCAGTTCTTC

cdr3_length: 14
clone_size: .
j_call: TRBJ2-5
v_call: TRBV5-1
d_call: TRBD1
cdr3_aa: CASSLQGAVETQYF
cdr3_nt: TGCGCCAGCAGCTTACAGGGGGCGGTAGAGACCCAGTACTTC

cdr3_length: 16
clone_size: .
j_call: TRBJ2-7
v_call: TRBV19
d_call: TRBD2
cdr3_aa: CASIGLGLAGAYEQYF
cdr3_nt: TGTGCCAGTATCGGTCTGGGACTAGCGGGAGCTTACGAGCAGTACTTC

cdr3_length: 16
clone_size: once
j_call: TRBJ2-5
v_call: TRBV6-1
d_call: .
cdr3_aa: CASSGGGGTIGGTQYF
cdr3_nt: TGTGCCAGCAGTGGAGGCGGCGGCACAATCGGGGGGACCCAGTACTTC

cdr3_length: 16
clone_size: .
j_call: TRBJ2-3
v_call: TRBV15
d_call: .
cdr3_aa: CATSRFTGQSTDTQYF
cdr3_nt: TGTGCCACCAGCAGGTTCACGGGACAAAGCACAGATACGCAGTATTTT

cdr3_length: 17
clone_size: .
j_call: TRBJ1-2
v_call: TRBV28
d_call: TRBD1
cdr3_aa: CASSLLSGGMQSYGYTF
cdr3_nt: TGTGCCAGCAGTTTACTGTCAGGGGGGATGCAAAGCTATGGCTACACCTTC

cdr3_length: 14
clone_size: .
j_call: TRBJ1-5
v_call: TRBV19
d_call: TRBD1
cdr3_aa: CASSISQGGQPQHF
cdr3_nt: TGTGCCAGTAGTATATCACAGGGGGGCCAGCCCCAGCATTTT

cdr3_length: 12
clone_size: .
j_call: TRBJ2-7
v_call: TRBV6-1
d_call: .
cdr3_aa: CATEEISYEQYF
cdr3_nt: TGTGCCACCGAGGAGATTTCCTACGAGCAGTACTTC

cdr3_length: 15
clone_size: .
j_call: TRBJ1-1
v_call: TRBV19
d_call: .
cdr3_aa: CASSARDTWNTEAFF
cdr3_nt: TGTGCCAGTAGTGCAAGGGACACCTGGAACACTGAAGCTTTCTTT

cdr3_length: 16
clone_size: .
j_call: TRBJ1-2
v_call: TRBV18
d_call: TRBD1
cdr3_aa: CASSPRGTGMNYGYTF
cdr3_nt: TGTGCCAGCTCACCTCGAGGGACAGGGATGAACTATGGCTACACCTTC

cdr3_length: 15
clone_size: once
j_call: TRBJ2-1
v_call: TRBV10-3
d_call: TRBD2
cdr3_aa: CAISDVGGSRNEQFF
cdr3_nt: TGTGCCATCAGTGATGTGGGCGGGAGCAGGAATGAGCAGTTCTTC

cdr3_length: 15
clone_size: .
j_call: TRBJ1-2
v_call: TRBV27
d_call: .
cdr3_aa: CASSPTGVGYYGYTF
cdr3_nt: TGTGCCAGCAGTCCGACAGGCGTGGGATATTATGGCTACACCTTC

cdr3_length: 15
clone_size: few
j_call: TRBJ2-7
v_call: TRBV27
d_call: TRBD2
cdr3_aa: CASSNGLAGGYEQYF
cdr3_nt: TGTGCCAGCAGTAACGGACTAGCGGGAGGCTACGAGCAGTACTTC

cdr3_length: 13
clone_size: once
j_call: TRBJ2-1
v_call: TRBV10-3
d_call: TRBD2
cdr3_aa: CAIRTSGDNEQFF
cdr3_nt: TGTGCCATCAGGACTAGCGGCGACAATGAGCAGTTCTTC

cdr3_length: 13
clone_size: .
j_call: TRBJ1-2
v_call: TRBV28
d_call: TRBD1
cdr3_aa: CASRKTGVYGYTF
cdr3_nt: TGTGCCAGCAGAAAGACAGGGGTTTATGGCTACACCTTC

cdr3_length: 11
clone_size: few
j_call: TRBJ2-1
v_call: TRBV18
d_call: TRBD1
cdr3_aa: CASSLTGEQFF
cdr3_nt: TGTGCCAGCTCATTGACAGGGGAGCAGTTCTTC

cdr3_length: 17
clone_size: .
j_call: TRBJ2-3
v_call: TRBV13
d_call: TRBD2
cdr3_aa: CASSEVRLAGGTDTQYF
cdr3_nt: TGTGCCAGCAGCGAGGTCCGACTAGCGGGGGGGACAGATACGCAGTATTTT

cdr3_length: 15
clone_size: once
j_call: TRBJ2-1
v_call: TRBV5-1
d_call: .
cdr3_aa: CASSAQGGTYNEQFF
cdr3_nt: TGCGCCAGCAGCGCGCAGGGGGGCACCTACAATGAGCAGTTCTTC

cdr3_length: 14
clone_size: .
j_call: TRBJ1-5
v_call: TRBV19
d_call: TRBD1
cdr3_aa: CASRDREWNQPQHF
cdr3_nt: TGTGCCAGTAGGGACAGGGAATGGAATCAGCCCCAGCATTTT

cdr3_length: 16
clone_size: .
j_call: TRBJ1-1
v_call: TRBV7-9
d_call: TRBD1
cdr3_aa: CASSFGDRVLGAEAFF
cdr3_nt: TGTGCCAGCAGCTTTGGGGACAGGGTCCTTGGCGCTGAAGCTTTCTTT

cdr3_length: 16
clone_size: .
j_call: TRBJ2-7
v_call: TRBV18
d_call: TRBD2
cdr3_aa: CASLPAGTSGSYEQYF
cdr3_nt: TGTGCCAGCTTGCCCGCCGGGACTAGCGGATCCTACGAGCAGTACTTC

cdr3_length: 15
clone_size: .
j_call: TRBJ2-3
v_call: TRBV5-1
d_call: .
cdr3_aa: CASSSAHPGVDTQYF
cdr3_nt: TGCGCCAGCAGCTCAGCCCACCCGGGAGTAGATACGCAGTATTTT

cdr3_length: 15
clone_size: .
j_call: TRBJ2-1
v_call: TRBV7-2
d_call: TRBD2
cdr3_aa: CASSSLAGDYNEQFF
cdr3_nt: TGTGCCAGCAGCTCCCTAGCGGGAGACTACAATGAGCAGTTCTTC

cdr3_length: 15
clone_size: .
j_call: TRBJ1-6
v_call: TRBV5-1
d_call: TRBD1
cdr3_aa: CASSLVQGPGSPLHF
cdr3_nt: TGCGCCAGCAGCTTGGTACAGGGGCCAGGGTCACCCCTCCACTTT

cdr3_length: 14
clone_size: .
j_call: TRBJ2-3
v_call: TRBV9
d_call: .
cdr3_aa: CASSVVSGADTQYF
cdr3_nt: TGTGCCAGCAGCGTAGTCTCAGGGGCAGATACGCAGTATTTT

cdr3_length: 13
clone_size: .
j_call: TRBJ1-1
v_call: TRBV29-1
d_call: .
cdr3_aa: CSVEIRVGTEAFF
cdr3_nt: TGCAGCGTTGAGATCAGGGTGGGCACTGAAGCTTTCTTT

cdr3_length: 16
clone_size: .
j_call: TRBJ2-1
v_call: TRBV7-2
d_call: .
cdr3_aa: CASSTRLVRNHNEQFF
cdr3_nt: TGTGCCAGCAGCACCCGACTAGTTCGAAATCACAATGAGCAGTTCTTC

cdr3_length: 11
clone_size: once
j_call: TRBJ1-2
v_call: TRBV2
d_call: .
cdr3_aa: CASGGDYGYTF
cdr3_nt: TGTGCCAGCGGGGGGGACTATGGCTACACCTTC